This T cell receptor beta chain was recorded in a study of shared clonotypes between healthy human individuals. Across the study: There were three CD4 naive, three CD4 memory, two CD8 naive and one CD8 memory plates per donor. Regarding the study as a whole: Blood was the sole source, and tissue repertoires probably differ.

Germline-derived CDR1 and CDR2 are SGHDT and YYEEEE. The V gene lost 6 bases and the J gene lost 1 base, with 20 bases spanning the gap. This CDR3 region has 16 residues. TCRdb keeps only in-frame clones here, not all; method: immunoSEQ multiplex PCR. This sample has 330,000 or so clones; less than 85% occur once, and the top ten carry 9% to 12%. To note about this clone: Its antigen remains unknown.

Negatively enriched CD4+ T cells were divided by CD45RA into naive and memory. What was sequenced was memory CD4+ T cells sorted from blood. Described subset: CD45RA-negative fraction. The V call is TRBV5-6, the J call TRBJ2-7, with D perhaps TRBD1 or TRBD2 (5 bases each). The sequence was obtained from a man aged 30-40 years in good health. The CDR3 DNA is TGTGCCAGCACCCGTAAGGGGCTAGCCTATTCCTACGAGCAGTACTTC. This sequence encodes CASTRKGLAYSYEQYF.